One sample yielded the 7 T cell receptor beta chains listed below, sequenced in a study of shared clonotypes between healthy human individuals. The table came from immunoSEQ multiplex PCR; TCRdb's copy has only in-frame clones and leaves some out. The sample has approximately 530,000 clones, around 96% seen once. The specimen was naive CD4+ T cells sorted from blood. Subset in this sample: CD45RA+ positively selected. Receptors originate from a woman between 25 and 40 years old in good health.

The rearrangement links TRBV6-4 to TRBJ2-7; TRBD2 might be the D (6 bases). V lost 5 bases to trimming and J lost 3 bases, with 14 bases between them. Germline V CDR1 and CDR2: MRHNA, SNTAGT. The CDR3 contains 14 residues. The CDR3 loop is CASSYAGSHYEQYF. The DNA for the CDR3 is TGTGCCAGCAGTTACGCCGGGAGCCACTACGAGCAGTACTTC.

The V gene is TRBV18, the J gene TRBJ2-1; D not resolved. Germline CDR1 is KGHSH and CDR2 is LQKENI. CDR3 length: 17 amino acids. V lost 3 bases to trimming and J lost 0 bases, with 15 bases between them. CDR3 nucleotide sequence: TGTGCCAGCTCACCCAGGACCACCGCGAGCTCCTACAATGAGCAGTTCTTC. It is translated as CASSPRTTASSYNEQFF.

The rearrangement links TRBV7-2 to TRBJ1-6; D remains unclear. CDR3 size: 15 residues. Per the germline V gene, CDR1 is SGHTA and CDR2 is FQGNSA. V was pared by 4 bases and J by 10 bases, with 17 bases between. The CDR3 is CASSSGGEVGSPLHF. CDR3 nucleotide sequence: TGTGCCAGCAGCTCAGGCGGGGAAGTGGGCTCACCCCTCCACTTT.

The CDR3 bases are TGTGCCAGCAGCTTAGAAACGGGAACCTACGAGCAGTACTTC. Translation: CASSLETGTYEQYF. The genes are TRBV11-2 and TRBJ2-7; D is possibly TRBD2 (5 bases). Germline V gives CDR1 SGHAT, CDR2 FQNNGV. The CDR3 has 14 residues. Trimming stripped 0 bases from V and 2 bases from J, with 8 bases between.

The gene calls are TRBV19 and TRBJ2-5; 9 nucleotides align to TRBD1. The V segment lost 6 bases and the J segment 4 bases; nucleotides outside the gene matches: 9. This CDR3 has 15 amino acids. Germline V lookup: CDR1 LNHDA, CDR2 SQIVND (reference sequence). The CDR3 DNA reads as TGTGCCAGTAGCTCCGGGACAGGGAGCGGAGAGACCCAGTACTTC. It is translated as CASSSGTGSGETQYF.

The V and J genes are TRBV10-3 and TRBJ2-7; D gene ambiguous. Germline CDR1 ENHRY, CDR2 SYGVKD. The CDR3 sequence is 13 residues long. Trimming removed 3 bases at V and 6 bases at J, with 12 bases between. The CDR3 nucleotides are TGTGCCATCAGTGATTTTGGTGGTAGCGAGCAGTACTTC. Protein: CAISDFGGSEQYF.

The V call is TRBV9, the J call TRBJ1-2; D perhaps matches TRBD1 (6 bases). The V gene's germline CDR1 is SGDLS and CDR2 YYNGEE. This CDR3 region has 16 residues. V was clipped by 0 bases and J by 6 bases, with 18 bases between them. The CDR3 coding sequence is TGTGCCAGCAGCGTAGCGGGGGGGGGCCGCACGGATGGCTACACCTTC. It yields the protein CASSVAGGGRTDGYTF.